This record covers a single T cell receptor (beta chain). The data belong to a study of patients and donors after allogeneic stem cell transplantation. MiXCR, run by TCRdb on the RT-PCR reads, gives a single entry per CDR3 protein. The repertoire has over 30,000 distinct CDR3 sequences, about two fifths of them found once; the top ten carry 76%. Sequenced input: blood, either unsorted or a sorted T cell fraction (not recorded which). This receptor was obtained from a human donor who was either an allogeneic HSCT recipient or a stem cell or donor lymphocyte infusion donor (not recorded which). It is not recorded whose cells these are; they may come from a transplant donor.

The CDR3 region is CASSSGLGTGTDTQYF. The CDR3 DNA follows: TGTGCCAGCAGCTCGGGACTCGGAACCGGCACAGATACGCAGTATTTT. The chain has TRBV5-5 and TRBJ2-3, with D maybe TRBD2 (6 bases). Germline assignment: CDR1 SGHKS and CDR2 YYEKEE (reference sequence). The length of the CDR3 is 16 residues. V shed 3 bases and J shed 1 base, with 15 bases lying between them.